This T cell receptor beta chain emerged from a study of blood T cell repertoires in COVID-19. Study-level information: There were acute and convalescent COVID-19 samples, and they came from the United States, Italy and Spain.

TCRdb's table, derived via immunoSEQ multiplex PCR, lists solely in-frame clones and lacks some. The sample includes around 400,000 clones, about 88% of them seen just once. Germline V gives CDR1 LGHDT, CDR2 YNNKEL (reference sequence). J lost 8 bases, V lost 1 base, and 15 bases had no gene match. This CDR3 is built from 17 residues. Participant reports of clinical history set cohort assignment. This sequence originates from a woman younger than 30 who had been exposed to COVID-19. Sample: PBMCs or T cells enriched from blood (not recorded which). The rearrangement links TRBV3-1 (or the pseudogene TRBV3-2) to TRBJ2-3; TRBD2 matches 7 bases. The CDR3 sequence is CASSQARGASGGVTQYF. DNA for the CDR3: TGTGCCAGCAGCCAAGCTCGTGGGGCAAGTGGGGGGGTTACGCAGTATTTT.